The 6 T cell receptor beta chains reported below all come from one sample, sequenced in a study of vaccination effects on CD4 cells after COVID-19. No antigen is known for these receptors. Data came from immunoSEQ multiplex PCR; TCRdb stores just in-frame clones and leaves some out. This repertoire shows 37,000 or so clones, 55% to 80% found once; its top ten account for roughly 7.7%. Following culture for approximately ten days, CD4+ T cells were isolated. It was two doses of either the BNT162b2 or mRNA-1273 vaccine that participants received. The starting material was CD4+ T cells from PBMCs cultured without peptide, obtained after COVID-19 vaccination. The source is a human donor who received a COVID-19 vaccine.

The chain links TRBV4-1 to TRBJ1-5; a possible D gene is TRBD1 (6 bases). Germline V gives CDR1 MGHRA, CDR2 YSYEKL. V lost 0 bases, J lost 5 bases, and 20 bases lay in between. The CDR3 runs 18 residues. Here the CDR3 DNA reads TGCGCCAGCAGCCAAGATCTAGCGTTCCGCAGGGGCGATCAGCCCCAGCATTTT. Protein product: CASSQDLAFRRGDQPQHF.

V gene TRBV11-2 combines with J gene TRBJ2-7, with D hard to call. Germline loops: CDR1 SGHAT, CDR2 FQNNGV. The CDR3 has 14 residues. The V and J ends lost 4 bases and 2 bases respectively, with 12 bases between them. The CDR3 here is CASSSFSLAYEQYF. The CDR3 nucleotides read TGTGCCAGCAGCTCCTTTAGTCTGGCCTACGAGCAGTACTTC. Using reference TRBV11-2 and TRBJ2-7 for the parts outside the CDR3, the full variable domain is EAGVAQSPRYKIIEKRQSVAFWCNPISGHATLYWYQQILGQGPKLLIQFQNNGVVDDSQLPKDRFSAERLKGVDSTLKIQPAKLEDSAVYLCASSSFSLAYEQYFGPGTRLTVT.

The V call is TRBV9, the J call TRBJ2-1, with D possibly TRBD2 on 5 matching bases. Germline loops: CDR1 SGDLS, CDR2 YYNGEE. The CDR3 consists of 13 residues. V was trimmed by 3 bases and J by 3 bases, leaving 7 bases between them. The CDR3 region has the DNA TGTGCCAGCAGCGCCCGGGACTACAATGAGCAGTTCTTC. Translating gives CASSARDYNEQFF. Based on the CDR3 plus reference TRBV9 and TRBJ2-1, the full variable domain is DSGVTQTPKHLITATGQRVTLRCSPRSGDLSVYWYQQSLDQGLQFLIQYYNGEERAKGNILERFSAQQFPDLHSELNLSSLELGDSALYFCASSARDYNEQFFGPGTRLTVL.

The chain recombines TRBV6-2 or TRBV6-3 with TRBJ2-3; no firm D call. Germline V gene sequence: CDR1 MNHEY, CDR2 SVGEGT. V lost 0 bases and J lost 2, with 9 bases in between. This CDR3 is built from 15 residues. The CDR3 DNA reads TGTGCCAGCAGTTACTCGCTCGACTTCACAGATACGCAGTATTTT. Amino acid sequence: CASSYSLDFTDTQYF.

The gene calls are TRBV2 and TRBJ2-3; 7 bases map to TRBD1. The V gene's germline CDR1 is SNHLY and CDR2 FYNNEI. After removal of 5 bases from V and 1 base from J, the junction contained 6 bases not matched to a gene. The CDR3 consists of 15 residues. In nucleotides, the CDR3 is TGTGCCAGCAGTCTACAGGGGACGGGCACAGATACGCAGTATTTT. Encoded protein: CASSLQGTGTDTQYF.

The V and J genes are TRBV6-5 and TRBJ2-7; TRBD2 matches 7 bases. V was pared by 6 bases and J by 3 bases, with 11 bases of the junction left unmatched. Germline V gives CDR1 MNHEY, CDR2 SVGAGI. This CDR3 has 15 amino acids. The CDR3 spells CASRGATSAIYEQYF. CDR3 bases: TGTGCCAGCAGGGGAGCAACTAGCGCGATCTACGAGCAGTACTTC.